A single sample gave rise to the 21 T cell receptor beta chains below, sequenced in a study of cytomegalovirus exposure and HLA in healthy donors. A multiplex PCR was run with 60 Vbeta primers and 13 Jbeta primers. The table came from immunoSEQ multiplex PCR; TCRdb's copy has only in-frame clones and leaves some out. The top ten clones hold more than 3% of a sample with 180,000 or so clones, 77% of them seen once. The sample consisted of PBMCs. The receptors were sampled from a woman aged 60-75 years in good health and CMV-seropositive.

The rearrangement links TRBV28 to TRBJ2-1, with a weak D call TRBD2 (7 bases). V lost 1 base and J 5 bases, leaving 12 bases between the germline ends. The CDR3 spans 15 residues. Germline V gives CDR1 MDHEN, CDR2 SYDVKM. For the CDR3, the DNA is TGTGCCAGCAGTTTATTCGGGGGGCCCAACAATGAGCAGTTCTTC. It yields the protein CASSLFGGPNNEQFF.

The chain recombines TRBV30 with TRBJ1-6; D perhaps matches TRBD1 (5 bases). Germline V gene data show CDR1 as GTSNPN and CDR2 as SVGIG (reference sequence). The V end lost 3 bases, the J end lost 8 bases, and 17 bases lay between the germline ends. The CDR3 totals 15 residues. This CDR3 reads CAWRINGGGHSPLHF. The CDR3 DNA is TGTGCCTGGAGGATCAACGGGGGTGGGCATTCACCCCTCCACTTT.

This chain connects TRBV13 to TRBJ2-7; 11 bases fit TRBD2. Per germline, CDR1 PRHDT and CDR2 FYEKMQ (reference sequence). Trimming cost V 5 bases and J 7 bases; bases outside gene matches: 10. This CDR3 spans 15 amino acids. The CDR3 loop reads CASSRGTSGGWEQYF. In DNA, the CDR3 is TGTGCCAGCAGCCGCGGGACTAGCGGAGGATGGGAGCAGTACTTC.

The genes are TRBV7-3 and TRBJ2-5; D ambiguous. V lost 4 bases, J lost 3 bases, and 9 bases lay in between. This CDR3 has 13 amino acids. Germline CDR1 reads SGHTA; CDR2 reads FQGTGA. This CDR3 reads CASSSVYKETQYF. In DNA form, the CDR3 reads TGTGCCAGCAGCTCGGTCTATAAAGAGACCCAGTACTTC.

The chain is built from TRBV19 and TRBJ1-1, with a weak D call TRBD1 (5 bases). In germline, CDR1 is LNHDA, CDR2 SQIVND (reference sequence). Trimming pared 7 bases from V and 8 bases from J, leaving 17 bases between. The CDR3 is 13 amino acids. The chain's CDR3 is CASTTPPGKEAFF. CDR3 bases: TGTGCCAGTACCACCCCCCCAGGGAAGGAAGCTTTCTTT.

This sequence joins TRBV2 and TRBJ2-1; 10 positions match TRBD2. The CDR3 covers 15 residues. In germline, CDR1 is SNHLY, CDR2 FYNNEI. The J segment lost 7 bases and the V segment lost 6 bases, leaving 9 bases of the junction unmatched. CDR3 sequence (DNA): TGTGCCAGCAGCTTACTAGCGGGAACACAGAATGAGCAGTTCTTC. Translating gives CASSLLAGTQNEQFF.

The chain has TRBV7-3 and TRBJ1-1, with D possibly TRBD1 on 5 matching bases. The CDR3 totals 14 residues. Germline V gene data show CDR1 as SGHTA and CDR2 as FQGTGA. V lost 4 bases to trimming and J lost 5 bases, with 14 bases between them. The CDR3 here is CASSSWGRETEAFF. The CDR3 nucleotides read TGTGCCAGCAGCTCTTGGGGACGGGAGACTGAAGCTTTCTTT.

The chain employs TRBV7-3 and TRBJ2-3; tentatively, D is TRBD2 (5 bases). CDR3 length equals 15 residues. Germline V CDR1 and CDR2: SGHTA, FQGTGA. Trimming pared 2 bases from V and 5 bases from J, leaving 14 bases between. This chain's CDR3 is CASSLGESAGDTQYF. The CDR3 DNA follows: TGTGCCAGCAGCTTAGGGGAGTCCGCAGGAGATACGCAGTATTTT.

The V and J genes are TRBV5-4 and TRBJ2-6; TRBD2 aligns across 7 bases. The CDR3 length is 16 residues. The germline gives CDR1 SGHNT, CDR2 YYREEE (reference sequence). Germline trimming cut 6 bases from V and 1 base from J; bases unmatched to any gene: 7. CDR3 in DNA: TGTGCCAGCACCCCCCTGGGGGGGTCTGGGGCCAACGTCCTGACTTTC. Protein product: CASTPLGGSGANVLTF.

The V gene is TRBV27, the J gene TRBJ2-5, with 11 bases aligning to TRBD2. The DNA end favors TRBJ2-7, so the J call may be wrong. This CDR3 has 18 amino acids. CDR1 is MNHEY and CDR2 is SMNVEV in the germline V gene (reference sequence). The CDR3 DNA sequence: TGTGCCAGCAGTTCCGCCCCACTAGCGGGAGAGCTCTCCTACGAGCAGTACTTC. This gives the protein CASSSAPLAGELSYEQYF.

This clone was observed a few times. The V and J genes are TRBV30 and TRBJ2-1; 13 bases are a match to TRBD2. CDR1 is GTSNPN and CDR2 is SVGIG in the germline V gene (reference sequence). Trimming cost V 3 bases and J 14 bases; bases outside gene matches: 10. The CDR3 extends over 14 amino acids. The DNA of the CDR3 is TGTGCCTGGAGGGTCACTAGCGGGAGGGCCTGGGAGTTCTTC. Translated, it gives CAWRVTSGRAWEFF. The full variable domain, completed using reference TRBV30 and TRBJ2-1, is SQTIHQWPATLVQPVGSPLSLECTVEGTSNPNLYWYRQAAGRGLQLLFYSVGIGQISSEVPQNLSASRPQDRQFILSSKKLLLSDSGFYLCAWRVTSGRAWEFFGPGTRLTVL.

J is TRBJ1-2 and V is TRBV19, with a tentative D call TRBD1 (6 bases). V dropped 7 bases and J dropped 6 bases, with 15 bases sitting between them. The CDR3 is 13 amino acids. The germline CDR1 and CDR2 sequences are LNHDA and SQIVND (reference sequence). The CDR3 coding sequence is TGTGCCAGTACCCCAACAGGGTGGCATGGCTACACCTTC. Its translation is CASTPTGWHGYTF.

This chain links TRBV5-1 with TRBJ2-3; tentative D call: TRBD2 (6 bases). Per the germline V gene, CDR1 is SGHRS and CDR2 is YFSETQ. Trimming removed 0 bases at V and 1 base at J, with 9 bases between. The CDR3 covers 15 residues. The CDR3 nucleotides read TGCGCCAGCAGCTTGGTGCCGGGAGGCACAGATACGCAGTATTTT. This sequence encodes CASSLVPGGTDTQYF. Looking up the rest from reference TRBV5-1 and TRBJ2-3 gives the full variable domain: KAGVTQTPRYLIKTRGQQVTLSCSPISGHRSVSWYQQTPGQGLQFLFEYFSETQRNKGNFPGRFSGRQFSNSRSEMNVSTLELGDSALYLCASSLVPGGTDTQYFGPGTRLTVL.

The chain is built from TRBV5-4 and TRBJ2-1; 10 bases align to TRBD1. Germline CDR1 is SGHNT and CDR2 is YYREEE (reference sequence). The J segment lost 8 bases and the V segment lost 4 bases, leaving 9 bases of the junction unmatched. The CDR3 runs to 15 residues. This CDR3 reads CASSDRQGALDEQFF. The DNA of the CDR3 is TGTGCCAGCAGCGACCGACAGGGGGCGCTTGATGAGCAGTTCTTC.

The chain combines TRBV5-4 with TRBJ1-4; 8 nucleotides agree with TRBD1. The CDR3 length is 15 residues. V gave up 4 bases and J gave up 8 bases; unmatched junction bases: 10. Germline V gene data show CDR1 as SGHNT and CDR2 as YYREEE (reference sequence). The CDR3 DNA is TGTGCCAGCAGCCCGTCTGGACAGGGTGGAGAAAAACTGTTTTTT. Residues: CASSPSGQGGEKLFF.

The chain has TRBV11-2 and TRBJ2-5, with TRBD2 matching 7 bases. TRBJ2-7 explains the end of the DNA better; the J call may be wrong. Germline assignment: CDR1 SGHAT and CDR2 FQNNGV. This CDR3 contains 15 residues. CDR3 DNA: TGTGCCAGCAGCTCGCTCCGGGACTACCCCTACGAGCAGTACTTC. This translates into CASSSLRDYPYEQYF.

In DNA, the CDR3 is TGTGCCAGCAGCCAAGTGCGTGGGGGGAGCACAGATACGCAGTATTTT. Residues: CASSQVRGGSTDTQYF. The V call is TRBV4-2, the J call TRBJ2-3; D is perhaps TRBD2 (6 bases). This CDR3 has 16 residues. Germline CDR1 and CDR2: LGHNA and YNFKEQ. Deletions cut 1 base from V and 0 bases from J, with 11 bases between.

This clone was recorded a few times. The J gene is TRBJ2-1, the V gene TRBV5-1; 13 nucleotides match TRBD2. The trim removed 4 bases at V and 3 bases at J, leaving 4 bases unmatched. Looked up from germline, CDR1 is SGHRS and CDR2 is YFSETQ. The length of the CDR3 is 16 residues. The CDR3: CASSVGTSGNYNEQFF. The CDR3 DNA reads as TGCGCCAGCAGCGTAGGGACTAGCGGGAACTACAATGAGCAGTTCTTC.

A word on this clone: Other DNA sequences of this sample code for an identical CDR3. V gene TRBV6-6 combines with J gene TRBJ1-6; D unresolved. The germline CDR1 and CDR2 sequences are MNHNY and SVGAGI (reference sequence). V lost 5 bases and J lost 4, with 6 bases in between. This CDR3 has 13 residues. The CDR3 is CASSHSYNSPLHF. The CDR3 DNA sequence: TGTGCCAGCAGTCACAGTTATAATTCACCCCTCCACTTT.

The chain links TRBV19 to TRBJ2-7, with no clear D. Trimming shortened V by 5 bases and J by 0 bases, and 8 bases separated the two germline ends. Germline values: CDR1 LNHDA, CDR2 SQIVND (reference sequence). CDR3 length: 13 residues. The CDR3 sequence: CASSWADSYEQYF. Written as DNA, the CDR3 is TGTGCCAGTAGTTGGGCTGACTCCTACGAGCAGTACTTC.

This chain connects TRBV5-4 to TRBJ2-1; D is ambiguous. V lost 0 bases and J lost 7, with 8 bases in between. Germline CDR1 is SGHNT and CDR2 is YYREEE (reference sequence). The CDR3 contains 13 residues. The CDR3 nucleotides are TGTGCCAGCAGCTTGGAAAGCACTAATGAGCAGTTCTTC. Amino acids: CASSLESTNEQFF.